This T cell receptor (beta chain) was sequenced for a study of cytomegalovirus exposure and HLA in healthy donors. Findings and caveats of the study: Among CMV-associated TCR beta chains, most appeared HLA-restricted in a later analysis.

A word on this clone: Its target is not known.

V was shortened by 7 bases and J by 4 bases, with 11 bases between the two germline ends. From germline, CDR1 is ENHRY and CDR2 SYGVKD. The CDR3 is made up of 13 amino acids. PCR involved 60 Vbeta and 13 Jbeta primers. In the authors' methods: Counted up in a later analysis, unique TCR beta chains came to about 80 million, with around 9.9 million shared. Clones were read by immunoSEQ multiplex PCR, and TCRdb kept only the in-frame ones, dropping some. V, J and clone size reflect that table, while D and trimming were determined from the DNA. This sample yields roughly 180,000 clones, of which around 85% are seen a single time; about 9.3% belongs to the top ten.

Sequencing was carried out using PBMCs. V and J are TRBV10-3 and TRBJ1-3; D may be TRBD1 (6 bases). The TCR sequence derives from a man between 18 and 35 years old in good health and CMV-seropositive. The CDR3, as DNA: TGTGCCATCACGGACAGCTCGGGAAACACCATATATTTT. This encodes CAITDSSGNTIYF.